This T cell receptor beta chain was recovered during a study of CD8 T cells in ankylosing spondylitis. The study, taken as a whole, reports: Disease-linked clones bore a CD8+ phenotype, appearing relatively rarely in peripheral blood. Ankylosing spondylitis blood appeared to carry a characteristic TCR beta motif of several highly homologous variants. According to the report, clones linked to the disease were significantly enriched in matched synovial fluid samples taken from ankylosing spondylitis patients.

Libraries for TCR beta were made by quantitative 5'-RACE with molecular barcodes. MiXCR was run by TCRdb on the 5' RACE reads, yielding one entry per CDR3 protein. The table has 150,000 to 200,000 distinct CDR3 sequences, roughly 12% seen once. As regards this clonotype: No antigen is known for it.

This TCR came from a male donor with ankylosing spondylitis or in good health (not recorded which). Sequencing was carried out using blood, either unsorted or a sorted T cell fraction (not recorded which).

Here the CDR3 DNA reads TGTGCCAGCAGTTCATATGTTGAGGGCTCCTACGAGCAGTACTTC. Its protein product is CASSSYVEGSYEQYF. The gene calls are TRBV6-5 and TRBJ2-7, with a tentative D call TRBD2 (5 bases). This CDR3 region has 15 residues. Germline-derived CDR1 and CDR2 are MNHEY and SVGAGI. V lost 4 bases and J 0 bases, leaving 13 bases between the germline ends.